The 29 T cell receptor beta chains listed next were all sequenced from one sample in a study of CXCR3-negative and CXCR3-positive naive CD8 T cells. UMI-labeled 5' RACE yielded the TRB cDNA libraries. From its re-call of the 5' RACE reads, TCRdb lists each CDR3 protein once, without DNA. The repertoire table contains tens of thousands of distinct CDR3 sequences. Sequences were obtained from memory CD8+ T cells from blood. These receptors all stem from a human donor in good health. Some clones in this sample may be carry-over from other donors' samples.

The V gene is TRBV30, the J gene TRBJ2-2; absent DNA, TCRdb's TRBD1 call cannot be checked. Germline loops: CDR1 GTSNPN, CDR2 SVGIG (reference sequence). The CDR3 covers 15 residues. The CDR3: CAWMHRDRDTGELFF.

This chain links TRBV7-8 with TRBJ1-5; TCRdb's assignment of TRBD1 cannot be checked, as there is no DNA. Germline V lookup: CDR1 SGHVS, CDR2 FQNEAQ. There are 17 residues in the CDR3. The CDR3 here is CASSLAFPPISNQPQHF.

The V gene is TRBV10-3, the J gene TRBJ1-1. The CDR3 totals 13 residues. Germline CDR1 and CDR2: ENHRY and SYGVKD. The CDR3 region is CAISDKENTEAFF.

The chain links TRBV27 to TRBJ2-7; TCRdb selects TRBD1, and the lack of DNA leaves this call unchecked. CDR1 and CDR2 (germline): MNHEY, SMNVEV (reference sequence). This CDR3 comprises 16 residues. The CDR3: CASSFTPRGALDEQYF.

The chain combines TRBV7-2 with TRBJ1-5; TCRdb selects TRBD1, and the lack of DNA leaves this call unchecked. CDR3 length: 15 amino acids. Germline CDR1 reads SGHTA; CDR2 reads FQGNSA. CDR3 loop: CASSLNRALNQPQHF.

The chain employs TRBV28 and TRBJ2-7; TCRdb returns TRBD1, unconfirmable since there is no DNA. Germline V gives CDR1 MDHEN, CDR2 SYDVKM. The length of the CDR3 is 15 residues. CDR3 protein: CASSLRLTGFVGQYF.

CDR3 in amino acids: CASSLEGAFSEAFF. The chain has TRBV7-3 and TRBJ1-1; there is no DNA to check the TCRdb D call of TRBD1. This CDR3 comprises 14 residues. Germline V gives CDR1 SGHTA, CDR2 FQGTGA. Full variable domain (rest looked up from reference TRBV7-3 and TRBJ1-1): GAGVSQTPSNKVTEKGKYVELRCDPISGHTALYWYRQSLGQGPEFLIYFQGTGAADDSGLPNDRFFAVRPEGSVSTLKIQRTERGDSAVYLCASSLEGAFSEAFFGQGTRLTVV.

The CDR3: CASDEGAGVGTQYF. V usage is TRBV6-2 or TRBV6-3 and J usage is TRBJ2-3; TCRdb proposes TRBD1, but this gene call is untestable without DNA. CDR3 length: 14 residues. Per germline, CDR1 MNHEY and CDR2 SVGEGT.

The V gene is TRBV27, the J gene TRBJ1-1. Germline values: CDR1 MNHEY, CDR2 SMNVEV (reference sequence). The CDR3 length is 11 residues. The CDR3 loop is CASRWGVLAFF.

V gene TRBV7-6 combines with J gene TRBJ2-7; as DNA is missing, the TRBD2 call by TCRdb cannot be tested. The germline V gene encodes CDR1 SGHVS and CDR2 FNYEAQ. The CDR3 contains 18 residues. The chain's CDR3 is CASSPIPGLAESSYEQYF. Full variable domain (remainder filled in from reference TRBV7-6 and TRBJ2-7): GAGVSQSPRYKVTKRGQDVALRCDPISGHVSLYWYRQALGQGPEFLTYFNYEAQQDKSGLPNDRFSAERPEGSISTLTIQRTEQRDSAMYRCASSPIPGLAESSYEQYFGPGTRLTVT.

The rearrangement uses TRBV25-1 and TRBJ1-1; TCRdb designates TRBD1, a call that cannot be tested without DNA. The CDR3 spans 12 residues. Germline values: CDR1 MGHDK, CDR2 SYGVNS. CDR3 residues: CASSEWGREAFF.

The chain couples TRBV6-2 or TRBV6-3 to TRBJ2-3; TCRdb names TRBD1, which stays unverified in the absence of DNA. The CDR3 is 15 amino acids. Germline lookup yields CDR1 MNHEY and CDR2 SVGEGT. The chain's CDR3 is CASSYPGSNTDTQYF.

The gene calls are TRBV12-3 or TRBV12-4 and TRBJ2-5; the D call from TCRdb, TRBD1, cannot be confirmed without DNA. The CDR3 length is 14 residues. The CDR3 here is CASSFGGPQETQYF.

The CDR3 here is CASSSRTGSSTEAFF. The chain has TRBV27 and TRBJ1-1; no DNA is available, so the TRBD1 call from TCRdb remains unchecked. Germline assignment: CDR1 MNHEY and CDR2 SMNVEV (reference sequence). The CDR3 consists of 15 residues.

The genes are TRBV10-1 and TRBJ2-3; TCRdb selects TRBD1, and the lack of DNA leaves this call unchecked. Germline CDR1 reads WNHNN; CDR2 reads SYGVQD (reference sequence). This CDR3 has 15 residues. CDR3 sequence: CASSGDPLYTDTQYF.

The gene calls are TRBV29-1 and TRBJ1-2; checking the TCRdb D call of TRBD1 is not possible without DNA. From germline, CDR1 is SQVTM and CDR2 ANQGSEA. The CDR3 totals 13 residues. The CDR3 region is CSVVGTVSYGYTF.

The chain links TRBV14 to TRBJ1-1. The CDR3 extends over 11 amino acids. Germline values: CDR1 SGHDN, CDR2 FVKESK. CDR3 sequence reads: CASSQEPEAFF.

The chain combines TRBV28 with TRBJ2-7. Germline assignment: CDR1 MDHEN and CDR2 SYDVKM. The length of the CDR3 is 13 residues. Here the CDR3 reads CASSLGTPYEQYF.

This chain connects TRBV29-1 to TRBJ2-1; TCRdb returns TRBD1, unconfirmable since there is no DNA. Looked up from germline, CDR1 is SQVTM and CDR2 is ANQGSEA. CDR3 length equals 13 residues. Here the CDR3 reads CSVVVPGGNEQFF.

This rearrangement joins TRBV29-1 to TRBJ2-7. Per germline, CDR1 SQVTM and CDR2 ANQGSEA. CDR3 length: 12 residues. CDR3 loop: CSVGGGPYEQYF.

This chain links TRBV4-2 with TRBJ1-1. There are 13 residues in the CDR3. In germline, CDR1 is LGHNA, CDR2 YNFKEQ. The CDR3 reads CASTQGRNTEAFF.

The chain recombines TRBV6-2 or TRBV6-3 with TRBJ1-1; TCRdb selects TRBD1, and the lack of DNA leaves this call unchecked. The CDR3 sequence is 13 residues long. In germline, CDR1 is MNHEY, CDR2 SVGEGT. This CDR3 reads CASGDRRNTEAFF.

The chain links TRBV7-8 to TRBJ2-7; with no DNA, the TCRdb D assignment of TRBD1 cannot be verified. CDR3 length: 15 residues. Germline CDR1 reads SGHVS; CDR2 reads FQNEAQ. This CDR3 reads CARSDLGTGYYEQYF.

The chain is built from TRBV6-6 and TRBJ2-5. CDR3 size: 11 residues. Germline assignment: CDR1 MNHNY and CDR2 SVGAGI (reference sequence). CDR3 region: CASSYGETQYF.

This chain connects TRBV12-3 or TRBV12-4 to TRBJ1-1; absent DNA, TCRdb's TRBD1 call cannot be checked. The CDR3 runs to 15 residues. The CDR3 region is CASSLGQGENTEAFF.

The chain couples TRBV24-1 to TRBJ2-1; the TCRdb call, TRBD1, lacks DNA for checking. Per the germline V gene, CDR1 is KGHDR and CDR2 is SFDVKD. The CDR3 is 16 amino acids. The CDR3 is CATSDLPRTGPNEQFF.

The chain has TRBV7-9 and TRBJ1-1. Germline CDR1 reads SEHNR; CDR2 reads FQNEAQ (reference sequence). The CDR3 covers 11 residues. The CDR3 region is CASSIGREAFF.

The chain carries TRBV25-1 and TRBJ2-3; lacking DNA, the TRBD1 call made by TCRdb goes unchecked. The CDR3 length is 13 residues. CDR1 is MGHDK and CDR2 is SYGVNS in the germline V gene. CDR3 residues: CASSGQGTDTQYF.

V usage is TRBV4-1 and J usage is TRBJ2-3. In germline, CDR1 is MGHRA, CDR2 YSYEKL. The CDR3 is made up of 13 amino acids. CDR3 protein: CASSLERTDTQYF.